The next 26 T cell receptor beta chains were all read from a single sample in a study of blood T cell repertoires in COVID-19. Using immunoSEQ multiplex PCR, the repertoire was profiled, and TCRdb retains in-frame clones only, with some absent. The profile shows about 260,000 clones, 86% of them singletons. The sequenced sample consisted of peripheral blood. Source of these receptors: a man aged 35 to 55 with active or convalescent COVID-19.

The CDR3 protein is CASSQERDGSYEQYF. The CDR3 nucleotides read TGTGCCAGCAGCCAAGAGCGGGACGGATCCTACGAGCAGTACTTC. The gene calls are TRBV14 and TRBJ2-7, with TRBD2 as a possible D gene (6 bases). Trimming cost V 0 bases and J 1 base, with 10 bases left between them. The CDR3 has 15 residues. Germline CDR1 and CDR2: SGHDN and FVKESK. Based on the CDR3 plus reference TRBV14 and TRBJ2-7, the full variable domain is EAGVTQFPSHSVIEKGQTVTLRCDPISGHDNLYWYRRVMGKEIKFLLHFVKESKQDESGMPNNRFLAERTGGTYSTLKVQPAELEDSGVYFCASSQERDGSYEQYFGPGTRLTVT.

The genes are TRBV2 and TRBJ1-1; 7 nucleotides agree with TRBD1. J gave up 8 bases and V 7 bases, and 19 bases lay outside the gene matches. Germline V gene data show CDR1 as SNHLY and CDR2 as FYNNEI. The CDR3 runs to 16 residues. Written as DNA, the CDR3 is TGTGCCAGCACCGTGCCCGAAATACAGGGGAGAAGAGAAGCTTTCTTT. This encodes CASTVPEIQGRREAFF.

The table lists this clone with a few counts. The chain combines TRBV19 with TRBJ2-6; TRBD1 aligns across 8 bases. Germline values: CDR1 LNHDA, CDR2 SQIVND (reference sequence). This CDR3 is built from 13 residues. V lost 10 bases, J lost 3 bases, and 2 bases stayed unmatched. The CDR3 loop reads CATTGVGANVLTF. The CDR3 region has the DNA TGTGCCACGACAGGGGTTGGGGCCAACGTCCTGACTTTC. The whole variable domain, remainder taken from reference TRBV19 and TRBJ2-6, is DGGITQSPKYLFRKEGQNVTLSCEQNLNHDAMYWYRQDPGQGLRLIYYSQIVNDFQKGDIAEGYSVSREKKESFPLTVTSAQKNPTAFYLCATTGVGANVLTFGAGSRLTVL.

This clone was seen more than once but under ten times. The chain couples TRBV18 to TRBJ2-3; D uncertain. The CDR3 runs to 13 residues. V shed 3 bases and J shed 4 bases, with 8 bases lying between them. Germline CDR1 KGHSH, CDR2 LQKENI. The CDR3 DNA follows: TGTGCCAGCTCACCCTCAGAGGCAGATACGCAGTATTTT. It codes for CASSPSEADTQYF. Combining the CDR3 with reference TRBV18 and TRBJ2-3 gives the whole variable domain NAGVMQNPRHLVRRRGQEARLRCSPMKGHSHVYWYRQLPEEGLKFMVYLQKENIIDESGMPKERFSAEFPKEGPSILRIQQVVRGDSAAYFCASSPSEADTQYFGPGTRLTVL.

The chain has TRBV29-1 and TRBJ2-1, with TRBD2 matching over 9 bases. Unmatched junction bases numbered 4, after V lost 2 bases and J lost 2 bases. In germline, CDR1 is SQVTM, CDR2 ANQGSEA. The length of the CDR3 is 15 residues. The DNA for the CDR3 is TGCAGCGTTGAATGGGCTAGCGGGACCTACAATGAGCAGTTCTTC. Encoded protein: CSVEWASGTYNEQFF.

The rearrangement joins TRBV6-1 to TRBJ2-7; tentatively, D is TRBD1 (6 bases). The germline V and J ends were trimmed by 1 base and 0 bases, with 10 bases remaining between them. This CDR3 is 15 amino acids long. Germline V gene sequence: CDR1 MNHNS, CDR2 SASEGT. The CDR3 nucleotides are TGTGCCAGCAGTGAAGACCAGGGGAGCTCCTACGAGCAGTACTTC. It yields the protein CASSEDQGSSYEQYF.

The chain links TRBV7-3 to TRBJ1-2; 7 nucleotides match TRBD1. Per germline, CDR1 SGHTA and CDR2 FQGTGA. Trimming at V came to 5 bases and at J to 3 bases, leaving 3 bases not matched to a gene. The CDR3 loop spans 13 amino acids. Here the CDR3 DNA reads TGTGCCAGCAGCCCAGGGGGAGACTATGGCTACACCTTC. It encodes CASSPGGDYGYTF.

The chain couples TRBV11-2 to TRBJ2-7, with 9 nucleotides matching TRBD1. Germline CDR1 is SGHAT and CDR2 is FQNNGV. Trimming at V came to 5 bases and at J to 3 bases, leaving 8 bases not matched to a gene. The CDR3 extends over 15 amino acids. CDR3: CASSGSGTGIYEQYF. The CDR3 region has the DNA TGTGCCAGCAGCGGATCCGGGACAGGGATCTACGAGCAGTACTTC.

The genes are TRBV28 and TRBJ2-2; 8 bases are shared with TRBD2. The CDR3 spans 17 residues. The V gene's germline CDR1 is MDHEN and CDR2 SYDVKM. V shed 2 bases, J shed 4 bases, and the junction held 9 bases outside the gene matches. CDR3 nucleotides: TGTGCCAGCAGTTTAGTGCTAGCGGGCCACCCCACCGGGGAGCTGTTTTTT. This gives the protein CASSLVLAGHPTGELFF. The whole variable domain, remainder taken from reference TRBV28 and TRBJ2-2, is DVKVTQSSRYLVKRTGEKVFLECVQDMDHENMFWYRQDPGLGLRLIYFSYDVKMKEKGDIPEGYSVSREKKERFSLILESASTNQTSMYLCASSLVLAGHPTGELFFGEGSRLTVL.

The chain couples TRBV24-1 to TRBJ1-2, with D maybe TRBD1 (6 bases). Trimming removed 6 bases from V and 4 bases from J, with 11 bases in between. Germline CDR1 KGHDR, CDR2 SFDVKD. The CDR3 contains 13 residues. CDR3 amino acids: CATSTTGTYGYTF. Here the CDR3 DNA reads TGTGCCACCAGTACTACAGGGACCTATGGCTACACCTTC.

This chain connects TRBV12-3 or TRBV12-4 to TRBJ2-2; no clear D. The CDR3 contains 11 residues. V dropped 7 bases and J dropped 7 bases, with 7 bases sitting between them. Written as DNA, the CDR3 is TGTGCCAGCAATAAAAACGGGGAGCTGTTTTTT. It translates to CASNKNGELFF.

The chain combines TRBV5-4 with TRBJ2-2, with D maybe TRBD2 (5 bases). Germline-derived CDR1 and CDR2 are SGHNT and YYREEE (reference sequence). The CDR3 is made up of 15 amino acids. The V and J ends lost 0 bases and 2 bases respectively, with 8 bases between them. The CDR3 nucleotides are TGTGCCAGCAGCTTGGTTCGGGGAAACACCGGGGAGCTGTTTTTT. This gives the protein CASSLVRGNTGELFF.

The CDR3 sequence is CASSVVGSADSPLHF. CDR3 nucleotides: TGTGCCAGCAGCGTAGTTGGCAGCGCTGATTCACCCCTCCACTTT. V usage is TRBV9 and J usage is TRBJ1-6; D gene ambiguous. The CDR3 is 15 residues long. Looked up from germline, CDR1 is SGDLS and CDR2 is YYNGEE. Trimming removed 0 bases from V and 8 bases from J, with 12 bases in between.

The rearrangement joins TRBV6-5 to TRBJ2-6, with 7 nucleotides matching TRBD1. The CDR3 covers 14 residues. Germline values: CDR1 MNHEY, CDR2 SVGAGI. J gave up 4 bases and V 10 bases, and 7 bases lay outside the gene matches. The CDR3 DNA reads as TGTGCCACCCGACAGGGCTCCGGGGCCAACGTCCTGACTTTC. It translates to CATRQGSGANVLTF.

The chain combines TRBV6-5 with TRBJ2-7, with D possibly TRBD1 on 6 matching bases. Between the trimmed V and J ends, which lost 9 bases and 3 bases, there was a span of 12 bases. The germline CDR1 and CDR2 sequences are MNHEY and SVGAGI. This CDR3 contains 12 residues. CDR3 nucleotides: TGTGCCAGTCGACCCAGGGGCTACGAGCAGTACTTC. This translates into CASRPRGYEQYF.

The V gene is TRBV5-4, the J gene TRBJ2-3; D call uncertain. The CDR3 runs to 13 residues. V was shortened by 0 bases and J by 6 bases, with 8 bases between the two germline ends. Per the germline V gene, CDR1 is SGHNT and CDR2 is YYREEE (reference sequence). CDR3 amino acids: CASSLAGIDTQYF. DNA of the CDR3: TGTGCCAGCAGCTTGGCGGGTATCGATACGCAGTATTTT. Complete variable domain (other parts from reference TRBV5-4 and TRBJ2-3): ETGVTQSPTHLIKTRGQQVTLRCSSQSGHNTVSWYQQALGQGPQFIFQYYREEENGRGNFPPRFSGLQFPNYSSELNVNALELDDSALYLCASSLAGIDTQYFGPGTRLTVL.

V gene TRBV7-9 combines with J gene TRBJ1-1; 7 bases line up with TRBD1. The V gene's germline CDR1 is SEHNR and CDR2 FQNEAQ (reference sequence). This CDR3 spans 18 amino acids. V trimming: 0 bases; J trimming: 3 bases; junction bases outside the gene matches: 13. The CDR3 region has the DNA TGTGCCAGCAGCTTAGCGGAGTTAAGACAGGGTAAGGACACTGAAGCTTTCTTT. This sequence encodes CASSLAELRQGKDTEAFF.

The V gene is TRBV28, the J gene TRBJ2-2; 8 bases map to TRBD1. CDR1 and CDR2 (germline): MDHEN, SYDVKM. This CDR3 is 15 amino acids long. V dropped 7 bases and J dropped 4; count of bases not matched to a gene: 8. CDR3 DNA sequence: TGTGCCAGCATTCTAGGTGGGACAGGCACCGGGGAGCTGTTTTTT. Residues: CASILGGTGTGELFF. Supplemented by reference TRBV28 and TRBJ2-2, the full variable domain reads DVKVTQSSRYLVKRTGEKVFLECVQDMDHENMFWYRQDPGLGLRLIYFSYDVKMKEKGDIPEGYSVSREKKERFSLILESASTNQTSMYLCASILGGTGTGELFFGEGSRLTVL.

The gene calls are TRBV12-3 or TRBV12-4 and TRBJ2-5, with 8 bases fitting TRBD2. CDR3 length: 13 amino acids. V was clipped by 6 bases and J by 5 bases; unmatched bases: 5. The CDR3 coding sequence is TGTGCCAGCAGGAATAGCGGGGCGGAGACCCAGTACTTC. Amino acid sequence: CASRNSGAETQYF.

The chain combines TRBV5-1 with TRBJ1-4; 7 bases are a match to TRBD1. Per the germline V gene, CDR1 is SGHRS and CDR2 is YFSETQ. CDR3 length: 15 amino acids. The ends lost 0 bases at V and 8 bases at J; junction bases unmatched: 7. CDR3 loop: CASSLGTAGGEKLFF. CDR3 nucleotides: TGCGCCAGCAGCTTGGGAACCGCAGGGGGAGAAAAACTGTTTTTT.

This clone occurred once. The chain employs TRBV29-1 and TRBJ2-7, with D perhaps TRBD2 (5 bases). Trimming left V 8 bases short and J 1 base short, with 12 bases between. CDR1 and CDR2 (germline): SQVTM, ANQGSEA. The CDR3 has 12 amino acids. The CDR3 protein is CSTRTGSYEQYF. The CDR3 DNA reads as TGCAGCACGCGGACGGGGTCCTACGAGCAGTACTTC.

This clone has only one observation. The chain's CDR3 is CASSFPGNEKLFF. The CDR3 region has the DNA TGTGCCAGCAGCTTTCCGGGGAATGAAAAACTGTTTTTT. The rearrangement uses TRBV11-3 and TRBJ1-4; D gene unclear. This CDR3 has 13 amino acids. The V gene's germline CDR1 is SGHNT and CDR2 YENEEA. The ends were cut back, 3 bases at V and 5 bases at J, with 7 bases in the middle.

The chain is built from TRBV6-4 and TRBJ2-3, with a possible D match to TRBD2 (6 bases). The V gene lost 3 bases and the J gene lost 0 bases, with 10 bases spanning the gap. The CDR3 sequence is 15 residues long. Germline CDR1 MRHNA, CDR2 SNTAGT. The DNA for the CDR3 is TGTGCCAGCAGTGAATCCGGGACTAGCACAGATACGCAGTATTTT. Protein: CASSESGTSTDTQYF.

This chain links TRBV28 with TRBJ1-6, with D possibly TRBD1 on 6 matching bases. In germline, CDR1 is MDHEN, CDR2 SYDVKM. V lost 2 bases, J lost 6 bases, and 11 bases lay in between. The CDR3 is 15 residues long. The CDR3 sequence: CASSLRTELNSPLHF. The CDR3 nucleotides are TGTGCCAGCAGTTTAAGGACAGAGCTTAATTCACCCCTCCACTTT.

The chain's CDR3 is CASSLARLAGQETQYF. The CDR3 region has the DNA TGTGCCAGCAGCTTAGCGCGCCTAGCGGGCCAGGAGACCCAGTACTTC. V gene TRBV7-9 combines with J gene TRBJ2-5; 8 bases agree with TRBD2. CDR1 and CDR2 (germline): SEHNR, FQNEAQ (reference sequence). This CDR3 region has 16 residues. V lost 0 bases and J lost 5; bases outside the gene matches: 8.

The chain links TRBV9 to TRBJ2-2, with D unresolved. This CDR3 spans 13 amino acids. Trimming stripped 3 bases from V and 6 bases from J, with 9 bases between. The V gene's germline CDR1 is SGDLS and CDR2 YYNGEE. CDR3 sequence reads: CASSAFESGELFF. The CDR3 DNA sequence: TGTGCCAGCAGCGCTTTCGAGTCCGGGGAGCTGTTTTTT.